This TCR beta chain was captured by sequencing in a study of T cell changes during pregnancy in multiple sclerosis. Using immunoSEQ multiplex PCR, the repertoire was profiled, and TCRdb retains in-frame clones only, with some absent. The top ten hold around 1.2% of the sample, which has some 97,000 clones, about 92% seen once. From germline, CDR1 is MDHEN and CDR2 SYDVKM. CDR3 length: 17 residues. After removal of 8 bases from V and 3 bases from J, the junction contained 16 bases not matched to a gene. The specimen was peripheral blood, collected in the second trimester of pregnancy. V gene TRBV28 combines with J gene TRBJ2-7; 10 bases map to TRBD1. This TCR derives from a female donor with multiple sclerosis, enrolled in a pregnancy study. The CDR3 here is CASCPWVGTGEIYEQYF. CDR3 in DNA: TGTGCCAGCTGCCCTTGGGTAGGGACAGGGGAGATCTACGAGCAGTACTTC.